These 9 T cell receptor beta chains originate from one sample sequenced in a study of cytomegalovirus exposure and HLA in healthy donors. PCR involved 60 Vbeta and 13 Jbeta primers. Sequencing was performed with immunoSEQ multiplex PCR; in TCRdb, only in-frame clones are kept and a portion is missing. The data show 250,000 to 350,000 clones, 86% seen once. The sample was PBMCs. The source is a man between 40 and 49 years old in good health and CMV-seropositive.

This clone was seen more than once but under ten times. The gene calls are TRBV7-9 and TRBJ1-1; TRBD1 aligns across 8 bases. This CDR3 region has 12 residues. CDR1 is SEHNR and CDR2 is FQNEAQ in the germline V gene (reference sequence). Germline trimming cut 6 bases from V and 7 bases from J; bases unmatched to any gene: 4. CDR3 DNA sequence: TGTGCCAGCAGGGGACAGGCGGGTGAAGCTTTCTTT. Translating it yields CASRGQAGEAFF.

The chain has TRBV7-6 and TRBJ2-7; possibly TRBD2 for D (5 bases). CDR1 and CDR2 from the germline V gene are SGHVS and FNYEAQ. This CDR3 has 12 residues. Between the trimmed V and J ends, which lost 4 bases and 3 bases, there was a span of 7 bases. The CDR3 DNA sequence: TGTGCCAGCAGCTCGGACTTCTACGAGCAGTACTTC. Amino acid sequence: CASSSDFYEQYF.

Worth noting for this clone: At one end the junction does not follow the germline gene, possibly because of a read error. The gene calls are TRBV28 and TRBJ2-7; 7 bases line up with TRBD1. Germline CDR1 and CDR2: MDHEN and SYDVKM. The CDR3 is 14 residues long. DNA for the CDR3: TGTGCCAGCAGGGAGTGGACAGGCTCCTCCGAGCAGTACTTC. Protein sequence: CASREWTGSSEQYF. Drawing the rest from reference TRBV28 and TRBJ2-7, the complete variable domain is DVKVTQSSRYLVKRTGEKVFLECVQDMDHENMFWYRQDPGLGLRLIYFSYDVKMKEKGDIPEGYSVSREKKERFSLILESASTNQTSMYLCASREWTGSSEQYFGPGTRLTVT.

V gene TRBV28 combines with J gene TRBJ2-7, with 9 positions matching TRBD1. Germline V gene lookup returns CDR1 MDHEN and CDR2 SYDVKM. The J segment lost 4 bases and the V segment lost 1 base, leaving 11 bases of the junction unmatched. CDR3 length: 17 residues. This CDR3 reads CASSLSDPGQGLYEQYF. CDR3 nucleotide sequence: TGTGCCAGCAGTTTATCGGACCCGGGACAGGGTTTGTACGAGCAGTACTTC.

The V gene is TRBV12-2, the J gene TRBJ2-3; the tabulated D call, TRBD2, remains unverified against the DNA. TRBV12-2 represents a pseudogene. The CDR3 loop spans 20 amino acids. The CDR3 here is CASRPYLGLAGSFGTDTQYF. CDR3 nucleotide sequence: TGTGCAAGTCGCCCCTACTTGGGACTAGCGGGATCGTTTGGTACAGATACGCAGTATTTT.

V is TRBV10-3 and J is TRBJ2-1; 10 positions match TRBD1. CDR1 and CDR2 (germline): ENHRY, SYGVKD. Trimming cost V 6 bases and J 5 bases; bases outside gene matches: 7. The CDR3 has 15 residues. The CDR3 reads CAISRGQGLNNEQFF. The CDR3 bases are TGTGCCATCAGCAGGGGACAGGGGTTAAACAATGAGCAGTTCTTC.

V is TRBV10-3 and J is TRBJ1-2; no definite D call. The CDR3 covers 13 residues. The germline gives CDR1 ENHRY, CDR2 SYGVKD. The V end lost 2 bases, the J end lost 6 bases, and 10 bases lay between the germline ends. CDR3 bases: TGTGCCATCAGTGAGATAAATGGAGATGGCTACACCTTC. As protein: CAISEINGDGYTF.

The V call is TRBV28, the J call TRBJ2-1, with 10 bases identical to TRBD2. Germline V gene lookup returns CDR1 MDHEN and CDR2 SYDVKM. Losses at the gene ends were 2 bases for V and 10 bases for J; bases not matched to a gene: 5. The CDR3 is 14 residues long. The CDR3 sequence is CASSLASGREEQFF. CDR3 in DNA: TGTGCCAGCAGTTTAGCTAGCGGGAGAGAGGAGCAGTTCTTC.

The rearrangement uses TRBV5-6 and TRBJ2-5; 13 bases match TRBD2. The J call may be in error: the DNA end matches TRBJ2-7 better. This CDR3 is 16 amino acids long. Germline V gene sequence: CDR1 SGHDT, CDR2 YYEEEE. The CDR3 nucleotides read TGTGCCAGCAGCTTGGGAGGACTAGCGGGAGTTGACGAGCAGTACTTC. It is translated as CASSLGGLAGVDEQYF.